This TCR beta chain was found in a study of response to subunit inactivated influenza vaccine. MiXCR was run by TCRdb on the RT-PCR reads, yielding one entry per CDR3 protein. Of 400,000 to 550,000 distinct CDR3 sequences in the sample, roughly 23% were seen once. Study-wide results and limits: That few new T cells are recruited by each seasonal influenza vaccination was the authors' suggestion.

Details on this clonotype: Its antigen is not identified.

The germline V and J ends were trimmed by 2 bases and 6 bases, with 20 bases remaining between them. The CDR3 runs to 16 residues. In germline, CDR1 is MNHEY, CDR2 SVGAGI. This TCR came from a man aged 45-60 years who received an inactivated influenza vaccine. This rearrangement joins TRBV6-5 to TRBJ2-7; tentative D call: TRBD2 (6 bases). Here the sequenced sample was CD4+ T cells sorted from PBMCs, taken 5 days after vaccination. The CDR3 bases are TGTGCCAGCAGTTACGTACCGGGACTTTCGATTCCCGAGCAGTACTTC. This sequence encodes CASSYVPGLSIPEQYF.